This T cell receptor (beta chain) derives from a study of T cell responses to AZD1222 COVID-19 vaccine. Data came from immunoSEQ multiplex PCR; TCRdb stores just in-frame clones and leaves some out. This table holds approximately 130,000 clones, roughly nine tenths found once. CDR3 length: 14 amino acids. Germline V gene sequence: CDR1 SGHDN, CDR2 FVKESK. The trim removed 6 bases at V and 8 bases at J, leaving 12 bases unmatched. Whole-study findings and limits: As reported, nearly half of all spike-specific TCRs target variant regions that are unmutated.

As to this clone: The antigen is not known.

The chain recombines TRBV14 with TRBJ1-1, with 7 bases aligning to TRBD1. The sample consisted of peripheral blood, taken 28 days after the second AZD1222 dose. This clonotype was sampled from an adult who received the AZD1222 COVID-19 vaccine. The CDR3 here is CASRPRQGWGEAFF. The DNA of the CDR3 is TGTGCCAGCAGGCCTAGACAGGGTTGGGGAGAAGCTTTCTTT.